These 26 T cell receptor beta chains came from one sample sequenced in a study of T cell responses to AZD1222 COVID-19 vaccine. Here immunoSEQ multiplex PCR was the method, and the copy in TCRdb shows in-frame clones only, minus some. The table has about 100,000 clones, about 88% seen once. This specimen consisted of peripheral blood, obtained on day 0 of AZD1222 vaccination. The receptors stem from an adult in good health.

The chain uses TRBV4-3 and TRBJ2-2; D perhaps matches TRBD1 (6 bases). Germline CDR1 is LGHNA and CDR2 is YSLEER. The CDR3 is made up of 17 amino acids. Trimming cost V 4 bases and J 2 bases, with 17 bases left between them. The CDR3 DNA follows: TGCGCCAGCAGCCGGTCAGCTTTCGGGACAAACACCGGGGAGCTGTTTTTT. Translated: CASSRSAFGTNTGELFF.

The rearrangement joins TRBV28 to TRBJ1-2, with no clear D. Germline values: CDR1 MDHEN, CDR2 SYDVKM. The CDR3 has 15 amino acids. V lost 5 bases and J lost 5, with 18 bases in between. This CDR3 is CASSPDPRSLYGYTF. The CDR3 bases are TGTGCCAGCAGTCCCGACCCCCGGTCCCTATATGGCTACACCTTC.

In this sample, this clone turned up once. The V call is TRBV7-9, the J call TRBJ2-7, with D perhaps matching TRBD1 or TRBD2 (5 bases each). The germline V gene encodes CDR1 SEHNR and CDR2 FQNEAQ (reference sequence). Trimming stripped 6 bases from V and 5 bases from J, with 20 bases between. This CDR3 has 15 amino acids. This CDR3 is CASRATRDGRHEQYF. For the CDR3, the DNA is TGTGCCAGCAGGGCGACCCGGGACGGCCGCCACGAGCAGTACTTC. Using reference TRBV7-9 and TRBJ2-7 for the parts outside the CDR3, the full variable domain is DTGVSQNPRHKITKRGQNVTFRCDPISEHNRLYWYRQTLGQGPEFLTYFQNEAQLEKSRLLSDRFSAERPKGSFSTLEIQRTEQGDSAMYLCASRATRDGRHEQYFGPGTRLTVT.

This clone was recorded once. The gene calls are TRBV7-2 and TRBJ2-7; TRBD2 aligns across 7 bases. This CDR3 comprises 14 residues. Germline CDR1 SGHTA, CDR2 FQGNSA. V gave up 5 bases and J gave up 1 base; unmatched junction bases: 5. In DNA, the CDR3 is TGTGCCAGCAGCCCCGCCGGGGGGTCCTACGAGCAGTACTTC. It codes for CASSPAGGSYEQYF.

The chain carries TRBV24-1 and TRBJ2-3; D not certain. Germline CDR1 is KGHDR and CDR2 is SFDVKD. This CDR3 has 13 residues. Between the trimmed V and J ends, which lost 4 bases and 4 bases, there was a span of 8 bases. The CDR3 here is CATSDWTPDTQYF. The CDR3 nucleotides read TGTGCCACCAGTGACTGGACGCCAGATACGCAGTATTTT.

The chain joins TRBV5-1 to TRBJ1-1; D unclear. CDR3 size: 15 residues. Germline CDR1 and CDR2: SGHRS and YFSETQ. V was pared by 1 base and J by 3 bases, with 13 bases between. This CDR3 reads CASSLSSTPDTEAFF. The CDR3 DNA reads as TGCGCCAGCAGCTTGAGCTCCACCCCCGACACTGAAGCTTTCTTT. The full variable domain, in which reference TRBV5-1 and TRBJ1-1 provide the parts outside the CDR3, is KAGVTQTPRYLIKTRGQQVTLSCSPISGHRSVSWYQQTPGQGLQFLFEYFSETQRNKGNFPGRFSGRQFSNSRSEMNVSTLELGDSALYLCASSLSSTPDTEAFFGQGTRLTVV.

The chain has TRBV29-1 and TRBJ2-3, with D maybe TRBD1 (5 bases). The germline V gene encodes CDR1 SQVTM and CDR2 ANQGSEA. Trimming removed 3 bases at V and 5 bases at J, with 12 bases between. The CDR3 length is 13 residues. The DNA of the CDR3 is TGCAGCGTTGAGGCCAGGGTAATAGATACGCAGTATTTT. Translation: CSVEARVIDTQYF.

This chain joins TRBV29-1 and TRBJ1-1, with TRBD1 as a possible D gene (5 bases). CDR1 and CDR2 (germline): SQVTM, ANQGSEA. CDR3 size: 13 residues. The V gene lost 6 bases and the J gene lost 1 base, with 12 bases spanning the gap. The CDR3 region has the DNA TGCAGCGTCCAGGGTTTTAAGAACACTGAAGCTTTCTTT. Translating it yields CSVQGFKNTEAFF.

J is TRBJ1-1 and V is TRBV19; 7 nucleotides line up with TRBD1. CDR1 LNHDA and CDR2 SQIVND come from the germline V gene (reference sequence). J was trimmed by 11 bases and V by 7 bases; bases with no gene match: 4. This CDR3 contains 10 residues. The CDR3 spells CASKGTAAFF. The CDR3 bases are TGTGCCAGTAAAGGGACAGCGGCTTTCTTT. The variable domain in full, completed from reference TRBV19 and TRBJ1-1, reads DGGITQSPKYLFRKEGQNVTLSCEQNLNHDAMYWYRQDPGQGLRLIYYSQIVNDFQKGDIAEGYSVSREKKESFPLTVTSAQKNPTAFYLCASKGTAAFFGQGTRLTVV.

This chain connects TRBV30 to TRBJ1-4; D unclear. Germline CDR1 GTSNPN, CDR2 SVGIG (reference sequence). CDR3 size: 14 residues. V shed 3 bases and J shed 0 bases, with 8 bases lying between them. The CDR3, as DNA: TGTGCCTGGAGCCAGTTTGCAACTAATGAAAAACTGTTTTTT. It is translated as CAWSQFATNEKLFF.

This chain links TRBV19 with TRBJ1-5; 7 nucleotides match TRBD1. This CDR3 is built from 15 residues. The J segment lost 3 bases and the V segment lost 5 bases, leaving 7 bases of the junction unmatched. Germline V gives CDR1 LNHDA, CDR2 SQIVND (reference sequence). CDR3 region: CASSGPGTVNQPQHF. The CDR3 DNA follows: TGTGCCAGTAGTGGACCCGGGACAGTCAATCAGCCCCAGCATTTT.

J is TRBJ2-2 and V is TRBV19; TRBD2 agrees at 12 bases. The V gene end was trimmed by 2 bases and the J gene end by 4 bases; junction bases not matched to a gene: 2. Germline lookup yields CDR1 LNHDA and CDR2 SQIVND (reference sequence). The CDR3 has 16 residues. The CDR3 sequence is CASSIPTSGSTGELFF. CDR3 DNA: TGTGCCAGTAGTATACCGACTAGCGGGAGCACCGGGGAGCTGTTTTTT.

The V gene is TRBV5-8, the J gene TRBJ1-5, with TRBD1 matching over 8 bases. The CDR3 is made up of 17 amino acids. CDR1 and CDR2 from the germline V gene are SGHTS and YDEGEE. With 4 bases clipped from V and 2 bases from J, the junction kept 11 bases outside the gene matches. This chain's CDR3 is CASSLRTGWVGNQPQHF. The DNA for the CDR3 is TGTGCCAGCAGCCTCCGGACAGGGTGGGTTGGCAATCAGCCCCAGCATTTT. The variable domain in full, completed from reference TRBV5-8 and TRBJ1-5, reads EAGVTQSPTHLIKTRGQQATLRCSPISGHTSVYWYQQALGLGLQFLLWYDEGEERNRGNFPPRFSGRQFPNYSSELNVNALELEDSALYLCASSLRTGWVGNQPQHFGDGTRLSIL.

This clone was counted once. The chain recombines TRBV18 with TRBJ1-1, with D maybe TRBD1 (6 bases). V lost 3 bases and J lost 7, with 9 bases in between. This CDR3 has 12 amino acids. Germline V CDR1 and CDR2: KGHSH, LQKENI. The chain's CDR3 is CASSPEGGEAFF. In DNA form, the CDR3 reads TGTGCCAGCTCACCCGAGGGGGGTGAAGCTTTCTTT.

V usage is TRBV7-9 and J usage is TRBJ2-3; a weak D match, TRBD2 (7 bases). The CDR3 is 16 amino acids. V was shortened by 2 bases and J by 2 bases, with 14 bases between the two germline ends. The V gene's germline CDR1 is SEHNR and CDR2 FQNEAQ (reference sequence). The CDR3 loop is CASSLTGGRVTDTQYF. In nucleotides, the CDR3 is TGTGCCAGCAGCTTAACGGGGGGCCGGGTCACAGATACGCAGTATTTT.

This chain links TRBV5-1 with TRBJ1-4; D uncertain. The CDR3 runs 14 residues. Germline CDR1 and CDR2: SGHRS and YFSETQ. V was trimmed by 4 bases and J by 8 bases, leaving 15 bases between them. This CDR3 is CASSPPDRPEKLFF. In DNA form, the CDR3 reads TGCGCCAGCAGCCCCCCTGACCGGCCGGAAAAACTGTTTTTT.

The V gene is TRBV2, the J gene TRBJ2-7; 7 bases are shared with TRBD1. J gave up 3 bases and V 8 bases, and 10 bases lay outside the gene matches. The V gene's germline CDR1 is SNHLY and CDR2 FYNNEI. The CDR3 contains 14 residues. The CDR3: CASFRDSNLYEQYF. As DNA, the CDR3 is TGTGCCAGCTTTAGGGACAGCAACCTCTACGAGCAGTACTTC.

This chain uses TRBV5-4 with TRBJ2-1; TRBD2 aligns across 11 bases. This CDR3 comprises 15 residues. In germline, CDR1 is SGHNT, CDR2 YYREEE (reference sequence). Trimming cost V 3 bases and J 9 bases; bases outside gene matches: 8. CDR3 DNA: TGTGCCAGCAGCTCCCGACTAGCGGGGTCTGGTGAGCAGTTCTTC. The encoded protein is CASSSRLAGSGEQFF.

V usage is TRBV10-1 and J usage is TRBJ1-2, with TRBD1 identical over 8 bases. The junction had 8 bases not matched to a gene; V was cut back by 6 bases and J by 8 bases. Germline V gene data show CDR1 as WNHNN and CDR2 as SYGVQD (reference sequence). This CDR3 is 13 amino acids long. The DNA for the CDR3 is TGCGCCAGCAGAAAAGGACAGGGCGTAGGCTACACCTTC. This encodes CASRKGQGVGYTF.

This chain uses TRBV6-2 or TRBV6-3 with TRBJ2-4; 11 bases map to TRBD2. The CDR3 has 18 residues. The trim removed 6 bases at V and 2 bases at J, leaving 12 bases unmatched. The germline CDR1 and CDR2 sequences are MNHEY and SVGEGT. DNA of the CDR3: TGTGCCAGCAGCTTTATTCAAACTAGCGGGGGTTCCAAAAACATTCAGTACTTC. Residues: CASSFIQTSGGSKNIQYF.

V is TRBV6-2 or TRBV6-3 and J is TRBJ2-7; possibly TRBD2 for D (5 bases). CDR1 and CDR2 from the germline V gene are MNHEY and SVGEGT. V dropped 2 bases and J dropped 3 bases, with 14 bases sitting between them. The CDR3 is made up of 15 amino acids. The CDR3 DNA is TGTGCCAGCAGTTACAGGGAGCTAACTAACTACGAGCAGTACTTC. It specifies CASSYRELTNYEQYF.

The rearrangement uses TRBV6-5 and TRBJ2-5, with 8 bases aligning to TRBD2. Germline V gene data show CDR1 as MNHEY and CDR2 as SVGAGI. The CDR3 is 15 amino acids. V dropped 5 bases and J dropped 7; count of bases not matched to a gene: 12. CDR3 bases: TGTGCCAGCAGTCCTAACGGGGGGGCCATTGGGACCCAGTACTTC. This encodes CASSPNGGAIGTQYF.

V is TRBV27 and J is TRBJ2-2, with 9 bases that match TRBD1. After removal of 2 bases from V and 8 bases from J, the junction contained 3 bases not matched to a gene. CDR1 MNHEY and CDR2 SMNVEV come from the germline V gene (reference sequence). The CDR3 length is 14 residues. Here the CDR3 DNA reads TGTGCCAGCAGTTTACACAGGGGGCTGGGGGAGCTGTTTTTT. Translation: CASSLHRGLGELFF.

The chain is built from TRBV19 and TRBJ2-5, with D possibly TRBD2 on 5 matching bases. The CDR3 loop spans 13 amino acids. Looked up from germline, CDR1 is LNHDA and CDR2 is SQIVND (reference sequence). Trimming pared 6 bases from V and 5 bases from J, leaving 13 bases between. CDR3 sequence: CASRDSPTETQYF. CDR3 bases: TGTGCCAGTAGGGACTCTCCCACGGAGACCCAGTACTTC.

The chain couples TRBV28 to TRBJ1-6, with TRBD1 matching 7 bases. The CDR3 runs to 16 residues. Germline assignment: CDR1 MDHEN and CDR2 SYDVKM. Trimming removed 4 bases from V and 7 bases from J; junction bases left unmatched: 10. CDR3 in amino acids: CASSSPGQHWNSPLHF. As DNA, the CDR3 is TGTGCCAGCAGTTCTCCGGGACAGCATTGGAATTCACCCCTCCACTTT.

V gene TRBV4-1 combines with J gene TRBJ1-2; D not resolved. Germline V gene data show CDR1 as MGHRA and CDR2 as YSYEKL. This CDR3 has 15 amino acids. Deletions cut 1 base from V and 0 bases from J, with 9 bases between. Here the CDR3 DNA reads TGCGCCAGCAGCCAAGTGGATTCAGCTAACTATGGCTACACCTTC. Residues: CASSQVDSANYGYTF.